These 28 T cell receptor beta chains share one sample of origin, sequenced in a study of cytomegalovirus exposure and HLA in healthy donors. The PCR ran on 60 Vbeta and 13 Jbeta primers. Clones were read by immunoSEQ multiplex PCR, and TCRdb kept only the in-frame ones, dropping some. The table records about 130,000 clones, about 80% of them present only once. The sequencing sample was made of PBMCs. The receptors were sampled from a woman aged 40 to 55 in good health and CMV-seronegative.

This chain links TRBV5-6 with TRBJ1-2; 7 positions agree with TRBD1. The germline gives CDR1 SGHDT, CDR2 YYEEEE. This CDR3 contains 15 residues. The V gene end was trimmed by 2 bases and the J gene end by 3 bases; junction bases not matched to a gene: 7. The CDR3 region is CASSFWDRDYYGYTF. CDR3 DNA: TGTGCCAGCAGCTTTTGGGACAGAGACTACTATGGCTACACCTTC.

The chain uses TRBV28 and TRBJ2-5; perhaps TRBD2 as D (7 bases). Germline CDR1 is MDHEN and CDR2 is SYDVKM. This CDR3 spans 18 amino acids. Trimming removed 0 bases at V and 4 bases at J, with 21 bases between. This chain's CDR3 is CASSLWGASGPTGETQYF. The CDR3 bases are TGTGCCAGCAGTTTATGGGGGGCTAGCGGACCAACCGGAGAGACCCAGTACTTC. Full variable domain (remainder filled in from reference TRBV28 and TRBJ2-5): DVKVTQSSRYLVKRTGEKVFLECVQDMDHENMFWYRQDPGLGLRLIYFSYDVKMKEKGDIPEGYSVSREKKERFSLILESASTNQTSMYLCASSLWGASGPTGETQYFGPGTRLLVL.

The J gene is TRBJ2-7, the V gene TRBV5-3; 9 nucleotides align to TRBD1. TRBV5-3 is marked as an open reading frame, function uncertain. This CDR3 has 15 residues. V shed 4 bases, J shed 3 bases, and the junction held 8 bases outside the gene matches. CDR3 in DNA: TGTGCCAGAAGCGTAGGATGGGACAGGGACTACGAGCAGTACTTC. Translation gives CARSVGWDRDYEQYF.

The rearrangement uses TRBV29-1 and TRBJ1-1; D is undetermined. The CDR3 covers 13 residues. Per germline, CDR1 SQVTM and CDR2 ANQGSEA. V dropped 1 base and J dropped 3 bases, with 9 bases sitting between them. The CDR3 reads CSVEVREDTEAFF. Here the CDR3 DNA reads TGCAGCGTTGAAGTCCGAGAAGACACTGAAGCTTTCTTT. The full variable domain, completed using reference TRBV29-1 and TRBJ1-1, is SAVISQKPSRDICQRGTSLTIQCQVDSQVTMMFWYRQQPGQSLTLIATANQGSEATYESGFVIDKFPISRPNLTFSTLTVSNMSPEDSSIYLCSVEVREDTEAFFGQGTRLTVV.

V usage is TRBV6-5 and J usage is TRBJ1-1; possible D gene TRBD1, 6 bases. The germline V gene has CDR1 MNHEY and CDR2 SVGAGI. Trimming removed 2 bases from V and 4 bases from J, with 17 bases in between. The CDR3 has 16 amino acids. As DNA, the CDR3 is TGTGCCAGCAGTTACGCTCAGGGAGGGGGAGGCACTGAAGCTTTCTTT. This codes for CASSYAQGGGGTEAFF.

V is TRBV5-1 and J is TRBJ1-6, with D uncertain. The CDR3 is 14 residues long. Germline CDR1 SGHRS, CDR2 YFSETQ. V was pared by 0 bases and J by 7 bases, with 8 bases between. The CDR3, as DNA: TGCGCCAGCAGCTTGGCCCAGGCGAATTCACCCCTCCACTTT. Translated, it gives CASSLAQANSPLHF.

The table lists this clone with a few counts. This chain uses TRBV5-1 with TRBJ1-1, with TRBD1 matching over 8 bases. The germline gives CDR1 SGHRS, CDR2 YFSETQ. With 3 bases clipped from V and 6 bases from J, the junction kept 7 bases outside the gene matches. This CDR3 has 14 residues. CDR3 sequence reads: CASSSPGGQSEAFF. Here the CDR3 DNA reads TGCGCCAGCAGCTCCCCAGGGGGCCAGTCTGAAGCTTTCTTT.

The chain uses TRBV4-3 and TRBJ2-1, with TRBD1 matching 7 bases. The CDR3 is 15 amino acids. Germline loops: CDR1 LGHNA, CDR2 YSLEER. The junction had 4 bases not matched to a gene; V was cut back by 1 base and J by 4 bases. The CDR3 sequence is CASSQGGQRYNEQFF. DNA of the CDR3: TGCGCCAGCAGCCAAGGGGGACAGCGGTACAATGAGCAGTTCTTC.

The chain joins TRBV27 to TRBJ2-7; D is possibly TRBD2 (7 bases). Trimming shortened V by 5 bases and J by 0 bases, and 14 bases separated the two germline ends. Germline CDR1 and CDR2: MNHEY and SMNVEV (reference sequence). The CDR3 runs to 15 residues. The DNA for the CDR3 is TGTGCCAGCAGTGCCCGGGGGGCCAGCTCCTACGAGCAGTACTTC. Amino acids: CASSARGASSYEQYF.

In its sample, this clone was seen a few times. DNA of the CDR3: TGTGCCAGCAGTTTCTCAGGACTTAATGAAAAACTGTTTTTT. Protein: CASSFSGLNEKLFF. This rearrangement joins TRBV28 to TRBJ1-4; D unclear. V shed 3 bases and J shed 4 bases, with 9 bases lying between them. Germline V gene lookup returns CDR1 MDHEN and CDR2 SYDVKM. This CDR3 region has 14 residues. Combining the CDR3 with reference TRBV28 and TRBJ1-4 gives the whole variable domain DVKVTQSSRYLVKRTGEKVFLECVQDMDHENMFWYRQDPGLGLRLIYFSYDVKMKEKGDIPEGYSVSREKKERFSLILESASTNQTSMYLCASSFSGLNEKLFFGSGTQLSVL.

The chain couples TRBV28 to TRBJ2-7; maybe TRBD1 (6 bases). V gave up 6 bases and J gave up 0 bases, with 9 bases separating them. The V gene's germline CDR1 is MDHEN and CDR2 SYDVKM. CDR3 length equals 13 residues. The CDR3 spells CASREQGSYEQYF. Here the CDR3 DNA reads TGTGCCAGCAGAGAACAGGGCTCCTACGAGCAGTACTTC.

This clone occurred a few times. Other DNA sequences of this sample code for an identical CDR3. The chain uses TRBV5-1 and TRBJ2-1, with 13 bases aligning to TRBD2. The CDR3 spans 15 residues. V lost 4 bases, J lost 8 bases, and 6 bases stayed unmatched. From germline, CDR1 is SGHRS and CDR2 YFSETQ. The CDR3 loop reads CASSRTSGRAYEQFF. CDR3 coding DNA: TGCGCCAGCAGCCGTACTAGCGGGAGGGCCTATGAGCAGTTCTTC.

This clone has just one count. This chain connects TRBV28 to TRBJ2-1; TRBD2 might be the D (5 bases). This CDR3 has 14 amino acids. Trimming cost V 7 bases and J 2 bases, with 12 bases left between them. Germline V gene data show CDR1 as MDHEN and CDR2 as SYDVKM. DNA for the CDR3: TGTGCCAGCAACTCAGGAGGTCCCTACAATGAGCAGTTCTTC. This gives the protein CASNSGGPYNEQFF. Combining the CDR3 with reference TRBV28 and TRBJ2-1 gives the whole variable domain DVKVTQSSRYLVKRTGEKVFLECVQDMDHENMFWYRQDPGLGLRLIYFSYDVKMKEKGDIPEGYSVSREKKERFSLILESASTNQTSMYLCASNSGGPYNEQFFGPGTRLTVL.

This sequence joins TRBV5-1 and TRBJ2-7; D unresolved. Per the germline V gene, CDR1 is SGHRS and CDR2 is YFSETQ. V shed 3 bases and J shed 5 bases, with 9 bases lying between them. CDR3 size: 12 residues. The CDR3 spells CASSYNSNEQYF. CDR3 bases: TGCGCCAGCAGCTACAACAGTAACGAGCAGTACTTC.

The chain employs TRBV4-3 and TRBJ2-3; 8 bases fit TRBD1. CDR3 length: 16 amino acids. With 5 bases clipped from V and 1 base from J, the junction kept 8 bases outside the gene matches. Germline CDR1 LGHNA, CDR2 YSLEER. The DNA for the CDR3 is TGCGCCAGCAGCTCGTCAGGGGGCGCGGGCACAGATACGCAGTATTTT. It codes for CASSSSGGAGTDTQYF.

The V and J genes are TRBV9 and TRBJ1-2; TRBD1 matches at 10 bases. This CDR3 has 20 amino acids. J gave up 6 bases and V 3 bases, and 23 bases lay outside the gene matches. Germline loops: CDR1 SGDLS, CDR2 YYNGEE. As DNA, the CDR3 is TGTGCCAGCAGCGCCTTTCGATCGACAGGGGGCGAAACCCTGAGCCATGGCTACACCTTC. As protein: CASSAFRSTGGETLSHGYTF.

This clone is a singleton in its sample. CDR3 residues: CASISRGDEQFF. Here the CDR3 DNA reads TGTGCCAGCATCTCACGGGGGGATGAGCAGTTCTTC. The J gene is TRBJ2-1, the V gene TRBV6-1, with TRBD2 matching 7 bases. V lost 7 bases and J lost 8; bases outside the gene matches: 5. The CDR3 loop spans 12 amino acids. Germline V lookup: CDR1 MNHNS, CDR2 SASEGT.

This clone has just one count. The J gene is TRBJ2-3, the V gene TRBV5-6; the match to TRBD1 covers 9 bases. Looked up from germline, CDR1 is SGHDT and CDR2 is YYEEEE. The trim removed 5 bases at V and 0 bases at J, leaving 10 bases unmatched. This CDR3 spans 17 amino acids. The CDR3 sequence is CASSLRTGGASTDTQYF. In nucleotides, the CDR3 is TGTGCCAGCAGTCTCCGAACAGGGGGCGCAAGCACAGATACGCAGTATTTT.

The rearrangement joins TRBV5-4 to TRBJ1-2; D unresolved. The CDR3 has 14 amino acids. V gave up 3 bases and J gave up 1 base, with 10 bases separating them. Looked up from germline, CDR1 is SGHNT and CDR2 is YYREEE (reference sequence). DNA of the CDR3: TGTGCCAGCAGCTGGTCCGGGATTAACTATGGCTACACCTTC. It codes for CASSWSGINYGYTF.

The gene calls are TRBV6-1 and TRBJ1-2, with D tentatively TRBD1 (5 bases). This CDR3 has 14 amino acids. Trimming took 3 bases from V and 6 from J, leaving 14 bases between them. The germline gives CDR1 MNHNS, CDR2 SASEGT. As DNA, the CDR3 is TGTGCCAGCAGTGATCGGAGCAGGGTTAATGGCTACACCTTC. Amino acid sequence: CASSDRSRVNGYTF.

The chain links TRBV27 to TRBJ1-1; D ambiguous. The length of the CDR3 is 15 residues. Germline V CDR1 and CDR2: MNHEY, SMNVEV (reference sequence). Trimming took 5 bases from V and 0 from J, leaving 13 bases between them. The CDR3 protein is CASSLVPVVNTEAFF. CDR3 nucleotides: TGTGCCAGCAGTCTCGTCCCGGTAGTGAACACTGAAGCTTTCTTT.

This chain connects TRBV7-9 to TRBJ2-7; 12 positions agree with TRBD2. V gave up 2 bases and J gave up 2 bases; unmatched junction bases: 10. The CDR3 is 18 amino acids. Germline values: CDR1 SEHNR, CDR2 FQNEAQ (reference sequence). The CDR3 loop reads CASSLLPGLAGPAYEQYF. DNA of the CDR3: TGTGCCAGCAGCTTACTACCGGGACTAGCGGGTCCTGCCTACGAGCAGTACTTC. The whole variable domain, filled in from reference TRBV7-9 and TRBJ2-7, reads DTGVSQNPRHKITKRGQNVTFRCDPISEHNRLYWYRQTLGQGPEFLTYFQNEAQLEKSRLLSDRFSAERPKGSFSTLEIQRTEQGDSAMYLCASSLLPGLAGPAYEQYFGPGTRLTVT.

V is TRBV28 and J is TRBJ2-1; D is perhaps TRBD1 (8 bases). This CDR3 has 15 residues. With 6 bases removed from V and 10 bases from J, the gap between germline ends came to 22 bases. Germline loops: CDR1 MDHEN, CDR2 SYDVKM. As DNA, the CDR3 is TGTGCCAGCAGCTTGGGGGGACAGCGGGACAGGGAGCAGTTCTTC. The encoded protein is CASSLGGQRDREQFF.

This chain uses TRBV13 with TRBJ2-6; perhaps TRBD1 as D (5 bases). V shed 5 bases and J shed 11 bases, with 16 bases lying between them. The germline CDR1 and CDR2 sequences are PRHDT and FYEKMQ (reference sequence). The CDR3 loop spans 14 amino acids. DNA of the CDR3: TGTGCCAGCAGCCCCCGGACAAGAACTGACGTCCTGACTTTC. Its protein product is CASSPRTRTDVLTF.

This chain joins TRBV2 and TRBJ2-5; D may be TRBD2 (5 bases). The CDR3 sequence is 12 residues long. Germline assignment: CDR1 SNHLY and CDR2 FYNNEI. Between the trimmed V and J ends, which lost 5 bases and 4 bases, there was a span of 8 bases. CDR3 region: CASSPLGETQYF. For the CDR3, the DNA is TGTGCCAGCAGTCCACTAGGAGAGACCCAGTACTTC.

The chain carries TRBV7-9 and TRBJ1-4, with TRBD1 matching over 9 bases. The CDR3 has 15 amino acids. Germline CDR1 is SEHNR and CDR2 is FQNEAQ (reference sequence). V trimming: 6 bases; J trimming: 8 bases; junction bases outside the gene matches: 10. The chain's CDR3 is CASSSRTGDSEKLFF. In DNA form, the CDR3 reads TGTGCCAGCAGTTCTCGGACAGGGGATAGCGAAAAACTGTTTTTT.

The chain joins TRBV11-2 to TRBJ2-4, with 10 bases aligning to TRBD2. V lost 7 bases and J lost 5; bases outside the gene matches: 2. This CDR3 spans 13 amino acids. Per germline, CDR1 SGHAT and CDR2 FQNNGV. CDR3 DNA sequence: TGTGCCAGCACCCTAGCGGGGGAAAACATTCAGTACTTC. Its translation: CASTLAGENIQYF.

The rearrangement joins TRBV29-1 to TRBJ2-1; D is unclear. This CDR3 contains 13 residues. Germline assignment: CDR1 SQVTM and CDR2 ANQGSEA. V lost 3 bases, J lost 2 bases, and 8 bases lay in between. The CDR3, as DNA: TGCAGCGTTGAGGGCAGGACCTACAATGAGCAGTTCTTC. It translates to CSVEGRTYNEQFF.